These 15 T cell receptor beta chains were all obtained from the same sample, sequenced in a study of blood T cell repertoires in COVID-19. The assay was immunoSEQ multiplex PCR, and TCRdb's table has in-frame clones only and misses some. The sample records approximately 80,000 clones, about nine tenths being singletons. The sequenced material came from peripheral blood. The receptors originated from a woman between 50 and 59 years old in a cohort sampled during active COVID-19.

The rearrangement joins TRBV28 to TRBJ2-4; 7 bases map to TRBD1. This CDR3 has 16 amino acids. The V gene's germline CDR1 is MDHEN and CDR2 SYDVKM. With 6 bases clipped from V and 0 bases from J, the junction kept 8 bases outside the gene matches. The CDR3 nucleotides read TGTGCCAGCAGCGCCGGTGACAGGGAAGCCAAAAACATTCAGTACTTC. Its protein product is CASSAGDREAKNIQYF.

The rearrangement joins TRBV3-1 (or the pseudogene TRBV3-2) to TRBJ2-2; D call uncertain. V gave up 1 base and J gave up 6 bases, with 12 bases separating them. Germline V gene data show CDR1 as LGHDT and CDR2 as YNNKEL (reference sequence). The CDR3 length is 15 residues. The CDR3: CASSQGWQAPGELFF. CDR3 in DNA: TGTGCCAGCAGCCAAGGATGGCAGGCCCCCGGGGAGCTGTTTTTT.

The CDR3 loop is CASSNRPGTTNEKLFF. In nucleotides, the CDR3 is TGTGCCAGTAGTAACCGGCCCGGGACAACTAATGAAAAACTGTTTTTT. The gene calls are TRBV19 and TRBJ1-4; D is undetermined. The CDR3 has 16 amino acids. Germline V lookup: CDR1 LNHDA, CDR2 SQIVND (reference sequence). V dropped 4 bases and J dropped 0 bases, with 12 bases sitting between them.

Comments on this clone: One end of the junction varies from germline; a read error may be responsible. The V call is TRBV5-1, the J call TRBJ1-5, with a weak D call TRBD1 (6 bases). There are 15 residues in the CDR3. Germline CDR1 is SGHRS and CDR2 is YFSETQ. The CDR3 protein is CASSLEGTPYQSQHF. The CDR3 nucleotides are TGCGCCAGCAGCTTGGAGGGGACACCTTATCAGTCCCAGCATTTT.

V gene TRBV10-3 combines with J gene TRBJ2-3, with TRBD1 matching over 10 bases. Germline assignment: CDR1 ENHRY and CDR2 SYGVKD. CDR3 length: 14 residues. V lost 4 bases and J lost 3; bases outside the gene matches: 1. CDR3 protein: CAISADRGTDTQYF. The DNA of the CDR3 is TGTGCCATCAGTGCGGACAGGGGGACAGATACGCAGTATTTT.

This clone was seen once. The DNA for the CDR3 is TGTGCCAGCAGCCCCGGCCCGGGACTAGCGCGCAACACCGGGGAGCTGTTTTTT. Translated: CASSPGPGLARNTGELFF. The rearrangement links TRBV7-3 to TRBJ2-2; 10 bases agree with TRBD2. The CDR3 sequence is 18 residues long. From germline, CDR1 is SGHTA and CDR2 FQGTGA. The V and J ends lost 5 bases and 2 bases, in that order; junction bases with no gene match: 11.

The V call is TRBV6-5, the J call TRBJ2-7, with 9 bases matching TRBD2. After removal of 0 bases from V and 2 bases from J, the junction contained 5 bases not matched to a gene. Germline CDR1 reads MNHEY; CDR2 reads SVGAGI. The CDR3 totals 16 residues. Here the CDR3 DNA reads TGTGCCAGCAGTTACTCGAGCCTAGCGGGGACCTACGAGCAGTACTTC. This codes for CASSYSSLAGTYEQYF.

CDR3 sequence (DNA): TGTGCCAGCAGTTTCGACTCCGGACTCTCTAGCACAGATACGCAGTATTTT. Its protein product is CASSFDSGLSSTDTQYF. The genes are TRBV27 and TRBJ2-3; the D gene is possibly TRBD2 (5 bases). Germline lookup yields CDR1 MNHEY and CDR2 SMNVEV (reference sequence). The germline V and J ends were trimmed by 3 bases and 0 bases, with 16 bases remaining between them. This CDR3 is 17 amino acids long.

The chain carries TRBV28 and TRBJ2-2; no reliable D call. The CDR3 is 13 residues long. The V end lost 7 bases, the J end lost 5 bases, and 11 bases lay between the germline ends. The germline CDR1 and CDR2 sequences are MDHEN and SYDVKM. The CDR3 DNA follows: TGTGCCAGCAACGGTCAGGCGACCGGGGAGCTGTTTTTT. Protein: CASNGQATGELFF.

The chain carries TRBV3-1 (or the pseudogene TRBV3-2) and TRBJ2-1; 8 bases are shared with TRBD2. The germline V gene has CDR1 LGHDT and CDR2 YNNKEL (reference sequence). The CDR3 extends over 16 amino acids. V shed 2 bases and J 4 bases; nucleotides not matched to a gene: 7. The CDR3 DNA reads as TGTGCCAGCAGCCAACTAAGCGGGGGTACTTACAATGAGCAGTTCTTC. Its protein is CASSQLSGGTYNEQFF.

This chain uses TRBV5-1 with TRBJ2-1; 9 nucleotides align to TRBD2. There are 18 residues in the CDR3. The ends lost 1 base at V and 1 base at J; junction bases unmatched: 9. In germline, CDR1 is SGHRS, CDR2 YFSETQ. Written as DNA, the CDR3 is TGCGCCAGCAGCTTGCGGGGTAGCGGGAGTGGTTCCTACAATGAGCAGTTCTTC. This translates into CASSLRGSGSGSYNEQFF.

V is TRBV6-2 or TRBV6-3 and J is TRBJ2-3; perhaps TRBD1 as D (5 bases). Germline CDR1 and CDR2: MNHEY and SVGEGT. This CDR3 comprises 16 residues. Trimming pared 4 bases from V and 1 base from J, leaving 15 bases between. This CDR3 reads CASSSIRAGRTDTQYF. The CDR3 DNA follows: TGTGCCAGCAGTTCCATCCGGGCAGGGCGCACAGATACGCAGTATTTT.

This chain uses TRBV27 with TRBJ1-1; TRBD1 is a possible D gene (6 bases). This CDR3 has 14 amino acids. V lost 7 bases and J lost 1, with 13 bases in between. Per the germline V gene, CDR1 is MNHEY and CDR2 is SMNVEV (reference sequence). CDR3 bases: TGTGCCAGCAATTCCTACAGGGAGAACACTGAAGCTTTCTTT. It codes for CASNSYRENTEAFF.

The chain carries TRBV19 and TRBJ1-6; D unresolved. V was clipped by 4 bases and J by 8 bases, with 15 bases between them. The CDR3 has 15 residues. Germline V gives CDR1 LNHDA, CDR2 SQIVND (reference sequence). This CDR3 reads CASSRVWRGDSPLHF. The CDR3 nucleotides are TGTGCCAGTAGTAGGGTGTGGCGAGGAGATTCACCCCTCCACTTT.

J is TRBJ2-7 and V is TRBV18, with D possibly being TRBD2 (6 bases). The V end was cut by 6 bases, the J end by 8 bases, with 11 bases between. Germline lookup yields CDR1 KGHSH and CDR2 LQKENI. CDR3 length: 11 residues. In nucleotides, the CDR3 is TGTGCCAGCTCGGAGGGTGTGAAGCAGTACTTC. Amino acids: CASSEGVKQYF.